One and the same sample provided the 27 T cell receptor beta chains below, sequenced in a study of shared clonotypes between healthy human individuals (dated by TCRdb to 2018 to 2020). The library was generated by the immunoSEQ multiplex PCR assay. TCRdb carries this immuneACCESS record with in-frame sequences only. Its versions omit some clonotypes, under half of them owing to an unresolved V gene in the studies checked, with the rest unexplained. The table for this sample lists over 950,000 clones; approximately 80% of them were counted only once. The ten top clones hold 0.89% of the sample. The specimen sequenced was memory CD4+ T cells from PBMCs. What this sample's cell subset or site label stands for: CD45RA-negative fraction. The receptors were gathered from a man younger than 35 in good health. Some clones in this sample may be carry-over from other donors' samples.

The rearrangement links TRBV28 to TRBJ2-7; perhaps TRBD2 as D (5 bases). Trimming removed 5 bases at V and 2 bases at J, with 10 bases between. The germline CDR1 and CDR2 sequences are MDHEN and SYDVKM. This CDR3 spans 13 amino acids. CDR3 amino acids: CASSLAPTYEQYF. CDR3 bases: TGTGCCAGCAGTCTAGCCCCTACCTACGAGCAGTACTTC.

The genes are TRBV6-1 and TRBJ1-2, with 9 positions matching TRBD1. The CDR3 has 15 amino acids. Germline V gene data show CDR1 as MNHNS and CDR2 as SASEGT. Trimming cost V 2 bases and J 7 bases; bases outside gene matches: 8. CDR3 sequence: CASSESVDRGIGYTF. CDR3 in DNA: TGTGCCAGCAGTGAATCCGTGGACAGGGGAATTGGCTACACCTTC.

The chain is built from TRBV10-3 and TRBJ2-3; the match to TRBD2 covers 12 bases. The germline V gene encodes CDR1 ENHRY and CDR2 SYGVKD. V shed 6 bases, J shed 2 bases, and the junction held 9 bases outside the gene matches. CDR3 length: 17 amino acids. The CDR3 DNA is TGTGCCATCAGCCCTACTAGCGGGAGGCCTGACACAGATACGCAGTATTTT. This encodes CAISPTSGRPDTDTQYF.

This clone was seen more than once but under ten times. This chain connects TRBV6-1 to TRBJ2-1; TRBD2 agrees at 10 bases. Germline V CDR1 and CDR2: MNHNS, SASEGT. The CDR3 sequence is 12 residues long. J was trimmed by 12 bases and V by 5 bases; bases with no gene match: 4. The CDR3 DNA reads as TGTGCCAGCAGTACCTCTAGCGGGAGGCAGTTCTTC. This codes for CASSTSSGRQFF.

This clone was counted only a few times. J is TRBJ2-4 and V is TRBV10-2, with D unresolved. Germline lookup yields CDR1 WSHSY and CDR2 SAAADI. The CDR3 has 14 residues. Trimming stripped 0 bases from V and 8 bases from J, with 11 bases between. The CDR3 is CASSESAGWDIQYF. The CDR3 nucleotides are TGCGCCAGCAGTGAGTCCGCCGGGTGGGACATTCAGTACTTC.

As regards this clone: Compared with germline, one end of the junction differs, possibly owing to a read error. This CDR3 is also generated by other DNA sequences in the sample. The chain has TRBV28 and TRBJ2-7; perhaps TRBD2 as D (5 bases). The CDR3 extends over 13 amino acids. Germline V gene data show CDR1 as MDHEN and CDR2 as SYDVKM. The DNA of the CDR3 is TGTGCCAGCAGTTTAGAGGGTCCTTACGAACAGTACTTC. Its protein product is CASSLEGPYEQYF. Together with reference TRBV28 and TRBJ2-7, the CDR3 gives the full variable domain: DVKVTQSSRYLVKRTGEKVFLECVQDMDHENMFWYRQDPGLGLRLIYFSYDVKMKEKGDIPEGYSVSREKKERFSLILESASTNQTSMYLCASSLEGPYEQYFGPGTRLTVT.

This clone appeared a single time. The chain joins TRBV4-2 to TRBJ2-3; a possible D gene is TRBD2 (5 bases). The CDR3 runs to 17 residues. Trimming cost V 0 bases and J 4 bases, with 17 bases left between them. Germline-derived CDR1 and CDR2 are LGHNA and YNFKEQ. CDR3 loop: CASSQDFIRESPDTQYF. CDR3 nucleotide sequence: TGTGCCAGCAGCCAAGATTTTATTAGGGAGAGCCCAGATACGCAGTATTTT.

Written as DNA, the CDR3 is TGTGCCAGCAGTTCCCCCAGTATGGGGCGGGATGAGCAGTTCTTC. Translated, it gives CASSSPSMGRDEQFF. This chain joins TRBV28 and TRBJ2-1; D could derive from TRBD1 or TRBD2 (5 bases each). The CDR3 sequence is 15 residues long. The V gene's germline CDR1 is MDHEN and CDR2 SYDVKM. Trimming pared 4 bases from V and 8 bases from J, leaving 18 bases between.

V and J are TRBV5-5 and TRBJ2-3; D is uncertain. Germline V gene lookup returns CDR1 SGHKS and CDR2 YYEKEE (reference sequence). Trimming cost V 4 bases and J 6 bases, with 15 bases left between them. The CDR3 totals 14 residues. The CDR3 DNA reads TGTGCCAGCAGCCCCGTAGTTCAGTCGGATACGCAGTATTTT. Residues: CASSPVVQSDTQYF.

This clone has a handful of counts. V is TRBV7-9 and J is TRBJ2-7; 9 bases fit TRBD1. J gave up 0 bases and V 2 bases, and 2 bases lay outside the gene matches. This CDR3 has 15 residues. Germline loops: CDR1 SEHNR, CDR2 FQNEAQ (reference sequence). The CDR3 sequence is CASSLKGQGSYEQYF. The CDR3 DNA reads TGTGCCAGCAGCTTAAAGGGACAGGGCTCCTACGAGCAGTACTTC. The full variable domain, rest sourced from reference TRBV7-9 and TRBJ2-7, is DTGVSQNPRHKITKRGQNVTFRCDPISEHNRLYWYRQTLGQGPEFLTYFQNEAQLEKSRLLSDRFSAERPKGSFSTLEIQRTEQGDSAMYLCASSLKGQGSYEQYFGPGTRLTVT.

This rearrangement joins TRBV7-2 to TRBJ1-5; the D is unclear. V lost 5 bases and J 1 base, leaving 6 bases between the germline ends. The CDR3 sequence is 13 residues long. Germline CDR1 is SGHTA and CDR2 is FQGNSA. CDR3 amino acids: CASSARSNQPQHF. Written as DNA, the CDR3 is TGTGCCAGCAGCGCGAGGAGCAATCAGCCCCAGCATTTT.

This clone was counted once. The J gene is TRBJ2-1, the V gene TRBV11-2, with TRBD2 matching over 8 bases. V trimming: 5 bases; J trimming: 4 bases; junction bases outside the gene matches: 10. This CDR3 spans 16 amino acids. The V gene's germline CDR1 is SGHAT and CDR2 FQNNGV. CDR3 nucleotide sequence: TGTGCCAGCAGCCCCCATAGCGGGACCACATACAATGAGCAGTTCTTC. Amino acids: CASSPHSGTTYNEQFF.

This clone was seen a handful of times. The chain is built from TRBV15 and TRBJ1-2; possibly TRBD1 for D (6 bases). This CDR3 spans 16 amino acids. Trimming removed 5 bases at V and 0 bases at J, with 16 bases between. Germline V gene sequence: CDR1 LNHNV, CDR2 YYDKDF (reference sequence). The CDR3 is CATSGSQSGANYGYTF. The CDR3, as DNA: TGTGCCACCAGCGGATCTCAGTCAGGGGCTAACTATGGCTACACCTTC.

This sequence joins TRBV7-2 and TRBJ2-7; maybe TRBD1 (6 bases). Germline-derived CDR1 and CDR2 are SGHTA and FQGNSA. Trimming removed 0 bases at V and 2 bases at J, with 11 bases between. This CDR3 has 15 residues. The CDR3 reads CASSLAGSGAYEQYF. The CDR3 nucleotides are TGTGCCAGCAGCTTAGCGGGTTCAGGGGCCTACGAGCAGTACTTC.

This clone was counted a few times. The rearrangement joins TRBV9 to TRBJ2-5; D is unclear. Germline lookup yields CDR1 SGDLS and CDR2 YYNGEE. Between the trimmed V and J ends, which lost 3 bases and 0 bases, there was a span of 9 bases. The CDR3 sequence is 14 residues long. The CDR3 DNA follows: TGTGCCAGCAGCGCCAGAAGAAACCAAGAGACCCAGTACTTC. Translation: CASSARRNQETQYF.

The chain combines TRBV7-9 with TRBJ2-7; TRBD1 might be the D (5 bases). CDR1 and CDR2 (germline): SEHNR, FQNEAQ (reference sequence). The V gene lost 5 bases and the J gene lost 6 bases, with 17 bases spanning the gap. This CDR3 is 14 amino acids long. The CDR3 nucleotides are TGTGCCAGCAGCGAGACAGCATCCTACGGCGAGCAGTACTTC. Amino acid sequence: CASSETASYGEQYF.

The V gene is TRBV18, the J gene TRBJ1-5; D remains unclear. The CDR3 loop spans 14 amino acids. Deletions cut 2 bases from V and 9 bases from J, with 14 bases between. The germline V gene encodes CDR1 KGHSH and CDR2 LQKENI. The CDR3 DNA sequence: TGTGCCAGCTCACCAGGCAATGGGGAGAGGCCCCAGCATTTT. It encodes CASSPGNGERPQHF.

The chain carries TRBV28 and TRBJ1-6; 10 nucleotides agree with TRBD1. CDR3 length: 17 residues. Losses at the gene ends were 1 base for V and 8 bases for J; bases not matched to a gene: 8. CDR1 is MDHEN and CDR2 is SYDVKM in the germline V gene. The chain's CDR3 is CASSLFDRGRIDSPLHF. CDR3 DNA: TGTGCCAGCAGTTTATTCGACAGGGGGCGCATAGATTCACCCCTCCACTTT.

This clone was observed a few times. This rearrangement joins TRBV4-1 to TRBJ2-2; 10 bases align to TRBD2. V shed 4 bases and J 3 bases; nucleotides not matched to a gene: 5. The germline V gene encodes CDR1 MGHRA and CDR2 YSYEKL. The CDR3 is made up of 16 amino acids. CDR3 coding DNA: TGCGCCAGCAGCCGCATCCTAGCGGGAGACACCGGGGAGCTGTTTTTT. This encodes CASSRILAGDTGELFF.

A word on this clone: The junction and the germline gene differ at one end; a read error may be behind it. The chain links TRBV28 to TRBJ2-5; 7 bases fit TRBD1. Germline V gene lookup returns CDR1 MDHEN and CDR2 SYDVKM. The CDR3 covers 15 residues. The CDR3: CASSPLDRRQEAQYF. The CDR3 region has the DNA TGTGCCAGCAGTCCCCTGGACAGGAGACAAGAGGCCCAGTACTTC.

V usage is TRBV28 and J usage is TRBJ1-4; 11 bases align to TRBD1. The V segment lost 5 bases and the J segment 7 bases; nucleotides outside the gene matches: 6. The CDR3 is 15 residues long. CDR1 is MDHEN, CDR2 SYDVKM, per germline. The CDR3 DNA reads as TGTGCCAGCAGTCCCCGGACAGGGGGCCTTGAAAAACTGTTTTTT. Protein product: CASSPRTGGLEKLFF.

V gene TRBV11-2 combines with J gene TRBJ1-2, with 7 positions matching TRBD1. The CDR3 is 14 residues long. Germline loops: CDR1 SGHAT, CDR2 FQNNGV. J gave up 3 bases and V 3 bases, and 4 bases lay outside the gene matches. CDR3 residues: CASSLQTGDYGYTF. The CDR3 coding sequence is TGTGCCAGCAGCTTGCAAACAGGGGACTATGGCTACACCTTC.

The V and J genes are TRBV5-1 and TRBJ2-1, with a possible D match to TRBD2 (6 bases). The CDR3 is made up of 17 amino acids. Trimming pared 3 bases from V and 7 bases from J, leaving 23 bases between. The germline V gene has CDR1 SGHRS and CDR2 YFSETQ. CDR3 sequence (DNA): TGCGCCAGCAGCTCGCTCCCCCTTACTACTAGCTTGAATGAGCAGTTCTTC. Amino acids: CASSSLPLTTSLNEQFF.

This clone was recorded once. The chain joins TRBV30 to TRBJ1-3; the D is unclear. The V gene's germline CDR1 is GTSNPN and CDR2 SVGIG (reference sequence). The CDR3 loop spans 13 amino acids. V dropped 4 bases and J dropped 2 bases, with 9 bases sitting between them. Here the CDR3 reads CAWKSAPGNTIYF. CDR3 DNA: TGTGCCTGGAAATCGGCCCCTGGAAACACCATATATTTT.

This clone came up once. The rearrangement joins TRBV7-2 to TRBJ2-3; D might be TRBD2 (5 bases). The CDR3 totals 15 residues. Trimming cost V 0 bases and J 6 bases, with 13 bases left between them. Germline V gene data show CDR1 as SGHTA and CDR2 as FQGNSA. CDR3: CASSLAGSPPDTQYF. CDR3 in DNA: TGTGCCAGCAGCTTAGCGGGGAGCCCCCCGGATACGCAGTATTTT.

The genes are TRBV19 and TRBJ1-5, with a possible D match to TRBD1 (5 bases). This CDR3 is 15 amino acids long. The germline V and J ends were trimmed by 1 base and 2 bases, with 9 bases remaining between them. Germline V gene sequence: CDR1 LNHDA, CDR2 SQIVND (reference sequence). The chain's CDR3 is CASSIGEGRNQPQHF. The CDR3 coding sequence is TGTGCCAGTAGTATAGGGGAGGGGCGCAATCAGCCCCAGCATTTT. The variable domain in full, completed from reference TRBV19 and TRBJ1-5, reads DGGITQSPKYLFRKEGQNVTLSCEQNLNHDAMYWYRQDPGQGLRLIYYSQIVNDFQKGDIAEGYSVSREKKESFPLTVTSAQKNPTAFYLCASSIGEGRNQPQHFGDGTRLSIL.

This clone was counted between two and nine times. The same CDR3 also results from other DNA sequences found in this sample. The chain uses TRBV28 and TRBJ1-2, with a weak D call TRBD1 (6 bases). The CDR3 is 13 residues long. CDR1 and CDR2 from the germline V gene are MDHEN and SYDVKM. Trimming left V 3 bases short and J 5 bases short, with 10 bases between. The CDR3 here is CASSLNQGYGYTF. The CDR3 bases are TGTGCCAGCAGTTTGAACCAGGGGTATGGCTACACCTTC.